A selection of T cell receptor beta chains follows, all from one sample in a study of blood T cell repertoires in COVID-19. The protocol was immunoSEQ multiplex PCR, while the TCRdb copy is restricted to in-frame clones and leaves out a portion. Here the sample spans about 200,000 clones, roughly 90% being singletons. Material: peripheral blood. The origin of the receptors is a man in his sixties with COVID-19, enrolled during active disease. Each CDR3 is given with its conserved first and last residue. D genes are given only for firm matches. For some rows the clone size is stated as once, few or many, or as a class when expanded; others skip it.

D	V	J	size	DNA	CDR3
TRBD1	TRBV5-1	TRBJ2-7	few	TGCGCCAGCAGGCGGGACAGGGGCCTAGCCTACGAGCAGTACTTC	CASRRDRGLAYEQYF
TRBD1	TRBV3-1/TRBV3-2	TRBJ1-6	NA	TGTGCCAGCAGCCATTCCGGGACAGAGAATTCACCCCTCCACTTT	CASSHSGTENSPLHF
TRBD1	TRBV15	TRBJ2-3	NA	TGTGCCACCAGCAGAGGGACAGGGACAGATACGCAGTATTTT	CATSRGTGTDTQYF
NA	TRBV19	TRBJ2-5	NA	TGTGCCAGTAGTAATCCGGGAAGCCAAGAGACCCAGTACTTC	CASSNPGSQETQYF
NA	TRBV24-1	TRBJ2-2	NA	TGTGCCACCAGTGATTCTACCGGGGAGCTGTTTTTT	CATSDSTGELFF
NA	TRBV14	TRBJ2-3	NA	TGTGCCAGCAGCCAACCCCGCTTCGTCGAGGGCACAGATACGCAGTATTTT	CASSQPRFVEGTDTQYF
TRBD1	TRBV18	TRBJ1-5	few	TGTGCCAGCTCCGGACAGGACAATCAGCCCCAGCATTTT	CASSGQDNQPQHF
TRBD1	TRBV6-5	TRBJ1-2	NA	TGTGCCAGCAGCGCCGGGACAGGGGCGCGCTACACCTTC	CASSAGTGARYTF
NA	TRBV15	TRBJ2-1	NA	TGTGCCACCAGCAGCCGTGCGGGGTCCTACAATGAGCAGTTCTTC	CATSSRAGSYNEQFF
TRBD1	TRBV7-2	TRBJ2-5	NA	TGTGCCAGCAGCCTACAAAGGGACAGGAGGTACCAAGAGACCCAGTACTTC	CASSLQRDRRYQETQYF
TRBD1	TRBV6-5	TRBJ1-2	few	TGTGCCAGCAGCCACGACAGGGATTATGGCTACACCTTC	CASSHDRDYGYTF
NA	TRBV5-1	TRBJ2-1	NA	TGCGCCAGCACCGATTCGACGGGAAACAATGAGCAGTTCTTC	CASTDSTGNNEQFF
NA	TRBV11-2	TRBJ2-1	NA	TGTGCCAGCAGCCATCGGAGGGGAGAGCACAATGAGCAGTTCTTC	CASSHRRGEHNEQFF
TRBD2	TRBV7-2	TRBJ2-3	NA	TGTGCCAGCAGCTTGACTAGCGTAGGCACAGATACGCAGTATTTT	CASSLTSVGTDTQYF
NA	TRBV7-9	TRBJ2-4	NA	TGTGCCAGCAGCTTTGGCGGGATCATAGCCAAAAACATTCAGTACTTC	CASSFGGIIAKNIQYF
TRBD1	TRBV15	TRBJ2-6	NA	TGTGCCACCAGCAGAGCCGGGACAGGGGGCGCTGGGGCCAACGTCCTGACTTTC	CATSRAGTGGAGANVLTF
TRBD2	TRBV18	TRBJ2-7	NA	TGTGCCAGCTCGGCCAGCGGGGGGCCCGCTACCTCCTACGAGCAGTACTTC	CASSASGGPATSYEQYF
NA	TRBV6-5	TRBJ1-1	once	TGTGCCAGCATCATGGGTCCAGGCTATGAAGCTTTCTTT	CASIMGPGYEAFF
NA	TRBV20-1	TRBJ1-2	NA	TGCAGCGCGGTTTTCTATGGCTACACCTTC	CSAVFYGYTF
NA	TRBV27	TRBJ1-1	once	TGTGCCAGCAGTGTTGGTGGTCAGACTGAAGCTTTCTTT	CASSVGGQTEAFF
TRBD1	TRBV7-9	TRBJ2-3	NA	TGTGCCAGCAGCTCCCCGGGACAGGGTATAGATACGCAGTATTTT	CASSSPGQGIDTQYF
TRBD1	TRBV2	TRBJ2-7	few	TGTGCCAGCACTCGGACAGGGGCGACCTACGAGCAGTACTTC	CASTRTGATYEQYF
NA	TRBV14	TRBJ2-6	NA	TGTGCCACCAAACAGAGCTCTGGGGCCAACGTCCTGACTTTC	CATKQSSGANVLTF
NA	TRBV5-1	TRBJ1-3	NA	TGCGCCAGCAATCTAGAGGGTCCTGGAAACACCATATATTTT	CASNLEGPGNTIYF
NA	TRBV5-1	TRBJ1-1	once	TGCGCCAGCAGCTTCAGGTCCATGAACACTGAAGCTTTCTTT	CASSFRSMNTEAFF
NA	TRBV12-2	TRBJ1-1	NA	TGTGCAAGTCGCTCAGGGACAGGGAACACTGAAGCTTTCTTT	CASRSGTGNTEAFF
TRBD2	TRBV29-1	TRBJ2-2	NA	TGCAGCGTTAGGGCGGGAGCGAACACCGGGGAGCTGTTTTTT	CSVRAGANTGELFF
NA	TRBV30	TRBJ1-3	NA	TGTGCCTGGAATCCCCAGACAGTTAACTCTGGAAACACCATATATTTT	CAWNPQTVNSGNTIYF
NA	TRBV10-3	TRBJ2-2	NA	TGTGCCATCAGAGCAGACTACACGAACACCGGGGAGCTGTTTTTT	CAIRADYTNTGELFF
NA	TRBV3-1/TRBV3-2	TRBJ2-7	few	TGTGCCAGCAGCCGAGCAGGGTACGAGCAGTACTTC	CASSRAGYEQYF
TRBD1	TRBV5-1	TRBJ2-1	NA	TGCGCCAGCAGCTCGAGCCCGCCGGGACAGAGACACAATGAGCAGTTCTTC	CASSSSPPGQRHNEQFF
NA	TRBV28	TRBJ1-6	once	TGTGCCAGCAGCCCTCGAAAGGGGTACAATTCACCCCTCCACTTT	CASSPRKGYNSPLHF
TRBD2	TRBV9	TRBJ2-7	NA	TGTGCCAGCAGCGTTACACCAGCGGGAGAGGGGGAGCAGTACTTC	CASSVTPAGEGEQYF
NA	TRBV18	TRBJ2-5	NA	TGTGCCAGCTCACCACGACGGGGGGCGGAGACCCAGTACTTC	CASSPRRGAETQYF
NA	TRBV18	TRBJ1-5	NA	TGTGCCAGCTCACCATTTTCAGGGTATAATCAGCCCCAGCATTTT	CASSPFSGYNQPQHF
TRBD1	TRBV2	TRBJ2-2	NA	TGTGCCAGCAGTGAATCCAGGGGGCGAATCGCCGGGGAGCTGTTTTTT	CASSESRGRIAGELFF
TRBD1	TRBV20-1	TRBJ1-2	NA	TGCAGTGCTAGTTTATTCGCAGGCGGGACAGGCGCAAACTATGGCTACACCTTC	CSASLFAGGTGANYGYTF
NA	TRBV4-2	TRBJ1-2	NA	TGTGCCAGCAGCCAAGTCACAGGGACTAACTATGGCTACACCTTC	CASSQVTGTNYGYTF
TRBD1	TRBV29-1	TRBJ1-2	NA	TGCAGCGGCCACACGCCCGGGACAGACTATGGCTACACCTTC	CSGHTPGTDYGYTF
NA	TRBV28	TRBJ1-3	NA	TGTGCCAGCAGTTTATCGTACAGGGTCGGAAACACCATATATTTT	CASSLSYRVGNTIYF
TRBD1	TRBV9	TRBJ1-2	once	TGTGCCAGCAGCGTTGGACAGGGGACCTATGGCTACACCTTC	CASSVGQGTYGYTF
TRBD1	TRBV5-1	TRBJ2-5	NA	TGCGCCAGCAGTTTTTCAACTACAGGGGGCTTCGAGACCCAGTACTTC	CASSFSTTGGFETQYF
NA	TRBV10-1	TRBJ1-6	NA	TGCGCCAGCAGTGAGTACCCGCCGGGAGGATATAATTCACCCCTCCACTTT	CASSEYPPGGYNSPLHF
NA	TRBV2	TRBJ1-2	few	TGTGCCAGCAGTGCTGGGGGAGGCTATGGCTACACCTTC	CASSAGGGYGYTF
TRBD1	TRBV18	TRBJ2-7	NA	TGTGCCAGCTCACCTAATACAGGGGTCGAGCAGTACTTC	CASSPNTGVEQYF
NA	TRBV14	TRBJ2-7	NA	TGTGCCAGCAGCCAAGGCCTATCCTCAGGGCGTCGGGAGCAGTACTTC	CASSQGLSSGRREQYF
TRBD2	TRBV3-1/TRBV3-2	TRBJ2-2	NA	TGTGCCAGCAGTAAGGGACTAGCGGGGGGGCGAAGCGGGGAGCTGTTTTTT	CASSKGLAGGRSGELFF
NA	TRBV30	TRBJ1-1	NA	TGTGCCTGGAGCCTCATAGGGGCGGACACTGAAGCTTTCTTT	CAWSLIGADTEAFF
NA	TRBV19	TRBJ2-2	NA	TGTGCCAGTACCCCTGGGGTAGCGTCCGGGGAGCTGTTTTTT	CASTPGVASGELFF
TRBD2	TRBV30	TRBJ2-1	NA	TGTGCCTGGAGTGTAATAGCGGGAGGGCCGAATGAGCAGTTCTTC	CAWSVIAGGPNEQFF
NA	TRBV30	TRBJ1-2	NA	TGTGCCTGGAGCGCCGCCCCCGTAGTGTCTGGCTACACCTTC	CAWSAAPVVSGYTF